The rows below give T cell receptor beta chains drawn from one sample of a study of beta chain features in type 1 diabetes. Measured with immunoSEQ multiplex PCR; TCRdb has only the in-frame clones, and not every one. This repertoire shows about 130,000 clones, 9% to 9.5% found once; its top ten account for 0.68%. The sample was central memory CD4+ T cells from blood. The receptors originated from a man aged 18 to 29 in good health. Both conserved end residues are part of each CDR3. D genes are given only for firm matches. For some rows the clone size is stated as once, few or many, or as a class when expanded; others skip it.

>14|TRBV28|TRBJ2-5|few|.
CASSTRSRAETQYF
TGTGCCAGCAGTACCAGGTCCAGAGCAGAGACCCAGTACTTC
>14|TRBV5-6|TRBJ2-7|few|TRBD2
CASSPGASGDEQYF
TGTGCCAGCAGCCCAGGGGCTAGCGGGGACGAGCAGTACTTC
>13|TRBV9|TRBJ2-3|.|.
CASSSGVTDTQYF
TGTGCCAGCAGTTCCGGAGTGACAGATACGCAGTATTTT
>14|TRBV4-2|TRBJ1-2|.|TRBD1
CASSQPQGTGGYTF
TGTGCCAGCAGCCAGCCACAGGGGACGGGTGGCTACACCTTC
>16|TRBV5-1|TRBJ2-7|few|TRBD1
CASSWGPGQGFYEQYF
TGCGCCAGCAGCTGGGGACCGGGACAGGGATTTTACGAGCAGTACTTC
>15|TRBV5-1|TRBJ2-7|.|TRBD2
CASSLTSGGGGEQYF
TGCGCCAGCAGCTTGACTAGCGGGGGGGGAGGCGAGCAGTACTTC
>15|TRBV6-1|TRBJ1-2|.|TRBD1
CASSKGQGTIYGYTF
TGTGCCAGCAGTAAAGGACAGGGGACCATCTATGGCTACACCTTC
>14|TRBV6-1|TRBJ1-3|.|.
CASSITGSGNTIYF
TGTGCCAGCAGTATAACGGGCTCTGGAAACACCATATATTTT
>10|TRBV29-1|TRBJ1-1|many|.
CSVEDTQAFF
TGCAGCGTTGAGGACACACAAGCTTTCTTT
>15|TRBV5-1|TRBJ2-1|few|.
CASSLYHGGTNEQFF
TGCGCCAGCAGCTTGTATCATGGGGGGACCAATGAGCAGTTCTTC
>15|TRBV4-3|TRBJ2-1|.|TRBD2
CASSQEGGVWNEQFF
TGCGCCAGCAGCCAAGAGGGGGGGGTCTGGAATGAGCAGTTCTTC
>13|TRBV7-3|TRBJ2-1|.|TRBD1
CASSPDRSMEQFF
TGTGCCAGCAGCCCGGACAGGTCGATGGAGCAGTTCTTC
>13|TRBV11-2|TRBJ2-5|.|.
CASSRDSQETQYF
TGTGCCAGCAGCCGGGACTCACAAGAGACCCAGTACTTC
>18|TRBV19|TRBJ2-3|.|TRBD2
CASRRLAGGPGLVDTQYF
TGTGCCAGTAGGAGACTAGCGGGGGGGCCGGGGCTGGTTGATACGCAGTATTTT
>14|TRBV11-2|TRBJ1-3|many|TRBD1
CASSPGQGRNTIYF
TGTGCCAGCAGCCCTGGACAGGGTAGAAACACCATATATTTT
>13|TRBV7-9|TRBJ2-3|few|.
CASSGGQPDTQYF
TGTGCCAGCAGCGGGGGCCAACCAGATACGCAGTATTTT
>13|TRBV7-2|TRBJ1-1|few|.
CASSFAGDTEAFF
TGTGCCAGCAGCTTCGCAGGGGACACTGAAGCTTTCTTT
>16|TRBV5-1|TRBJ2-3|.|TRBD2
CASSFLPAGDGDTQYF
TGCGCCAGCAGCTTCCTACCAGCGGGGGACGGAGATACGCAGTATTTT
>15|TRBV5-1|TRBJ1-2|.|.
CASSLYDSLAYGYTF
TGCGCCAGCAGCTTGTACGACAGTCTTGCCTATGGCTACACCTTC
>16|TRBV27|TRBJ2-3|few|.
CASSPGWGGRTDTQYF
TGTGCCAGCAGCCCAGGTTGGGGCGGTCGCACAGATACGCAGTATTTT
>14|TRBV30|TRBJ2-2|.|.
CAWTRRGGTGELFF
TGTGCCTGGACTCGGAGAGGGGGCACCGGGGAGCTGTTTTTT
>14|TRBV5-1|TRBJ2-1|.|.
CASSFTTGYNEQFF
TGCGCCAGCAGCTTTACGACAGGATACAATGAGCAGTTCTTC
>13|TRBV6-5|TRBJ1-4|few|.
CASSRAGNEKLFF
TGTGCCAGCAGCAGGGCGGGGAATGAAAAACTGTTTTTT
>15|TRBV5-4|TRBJ2-4|.|TRBD1
CASSEAKTGGRIQYF
TGTGCCAGCAGCGAGGCTAAGACAGGGGGTCGCATTCAGTACTTC
>13|TRBV14|TRBJ1-2|.|.
CASSRQAYYGYTF
TGTGCCAGCAGCCGGCAGGCCTACTATGGCTACACCTTC
>17|TRBV28|TRBJ2-7|few|TRBD1
CASSLGTGGPSGYEQYF
TGTGCCAGCAGTTTGGGGACAGGGGGCCCCAGCGGCTACGAGCAGTACTTC
>15|TRBV7-2|TRBJ1-2|.|.
CASSLVSRSNYGYTF
TGTGCCAGCAGCTTAGTTAGCAGATCTAACTATGGCTACACCTTC
>15|TRBV5-8|TRBJ2-3|.|TRBD2
CASSLGGGASDTQYF
TGTGCCAGCAGCTTGGGCGGGGGGGCCTCAGATACGCAGTATTTT
>14|TRBV7-2|TRBJ2-7|many|.
CASSLQQSSYEQYF
TGTGCCAGCAGCTTACAACAGAGCTCCTACGAGCAGTACTTC
>15|TRBV7-2|TRBJ2-2|few|TRBD1
CASSTRQGAVGELFF
TGTGCCAGCAGCACGAGACAGGGGGCTGTCGGGGAGCTGTTTTTT
>16|TRBV9|TRBJ2-7|.|TRBD2
CASSVGLAGGAREQYF
TGTGCCAGCAGCGTAGGACTAGCGGGGGGGGCCCGCGAGCAGTACTTC
>14|TRBV30|TRBJ1-6|.|TRBD1
CAWETGTGASPLHF
TGTGCCTGGGAAACCGGGACAGGGGCTTCACCCCTCCACTTT
>17|TRBV4-3|TRBJ2-3|.|TRBD2
CASSQDGTSGGLSTQYF
TGCGCCAGCAGCCAAGATGGTACTAGCGGGGGGTTAAGTACGCAGTATTTT
>16|TRBV4-1|TRBJ1-2|.|.
CASSQASLGPGYGYTF
TGCGCCAGCAGCCAAGCTTCTCTGGGGCCCGGCTATGGCTACACCTTC
>15|TRBV10-3|TRBJ2-3|few|TRBD2
CAISGTSGGTDTQYF
TGTGCCATCAGTGGGACTAGCGGGGGAACAGATACGCAGTATTTT
>14|TRBV5-1|TRBJ2-3|many|TRBD1
CASSVTGGRDTQYF
TGCGCCAGCAGCGTGACAGGGGGCAGAGATACGCAGTATTTT
>16|TRBV5-6|TRBJ1-3|.|.
CASSWSPLEGPNTIYF
TGTGCCAGCAGCTGGTCCCCCTTGGAGGGCCCGAACACCATATATTTT
>16|TRBV5-1|TRBJ2-1|.|TRBD2
CASIVGGGASSNEQFF
TGCGCCAGCATTGTGGGCGGGGGGGCCTCTTCAAATGAGCAGTTCTTC
>15|TRBV29-1|TRBJ1-3|few|.
CSVGAGDTSGNTIYF
TGCAGCGTTGGGGCAGGTGATACCTCTGGAAACACCATATATTTT
>17|TRBV4-3|TRBJ2-6|few|.
CASSQDAGGSGANVLTF
TGCGCCAGCAGCCAAGATGCCGGGGGCTCTGGGGCCAACGTCCTGACTTTC
>15|TRBV5-4|TRBJ2-1|.|.
CASSSPARQYNEQFF
TGTGCCAGCAGCTCACCTGCTCGACAGTACAATGAGCAGTTCTTC
>15|TRBV29-1|TRBJ2-1|few|TRBD2
CSVRTSGGLYNEQFF
TGCAGCGTCAGGACTAGCGGGGGGCTCTACAATGAGCAGTTCTTC
>15|TRBV7-9|TRBJ2-1|.|TRBD2
CASSRSGGAVDEQFF
TGTGCCAGCAGCCGAAGCGGGGGGGCCGTAGATGAGCAGTTCTTC
>15|TRBV28|TRBJ2-7|few|TRBD1
CASSLPTGNIYEQYF
TGTGCCAGCTCCCTACCGACAGGGAACATCTACGAGCAGTACTTC
>14|TRBV2|TRBJ1-3|.|.
CASSPTYSGNTIYF
TGTGCCAGCAGCCCGACTTACTCTGGAAACACCATATATTTT
>11|TRBV30|TRBJ2-7|few|TRBD1
CASHRGHEQYF
TGTGCCTCTCACAGGGGACACGAGCAGTACTTC
>15|TRBV5-1|TRBJ2-5|few|TRBD2
CASSPGQAGEETQYF
TGCGCCAGCAGCCCGGGGCAAGCGGGGGAAGAGACCCAGTACTTC
>16|TRBV5-8|TRBJ2-6|.|TRBD1
CASSLDRARGANVLTF
TGTGCCAGCAGCCTGGACAGGGCTAGAGGGGCCAACGTCCTGACTTTC
>15|TRBV10-3|TRBJ2-3|.|TRBD2
CAISDVSGEVDTQYF
TGTGCCATCAGTGACGTTAGCGGGGAAGTAGATACGCAGTATTTT
>19|TRBV21-1|TRBJ2-5|few|.
CASSKEGLAGDVTVKTQYF
TGTGCCAGCAGCAAAGAGGGACTAGCGGGGGATGTGACGGTGAAGACCCAGTACTTC
>15|TRBV6-5|TRBJ2-7|.|TRBD2
CASRDRTSGGHEQYF
TGTGCCAGCAGGGACAGGACTAGCGGGGGGCACGAGCAGTACTTC
>15|TRBV18|TRBJ1-2|.|TRBD1
CASSPPGQGNYGYTF
TGTGCCAGCTCACCACCAGGACAGGGGAACTATGGCTACACCTTC
>14|TRBV7-2|TRBJ2-1|few|.
CASSLAQRYNEQFF
TGTGCCAGCAGCTTGGCACAGAGATACAATGAGCAGTTCTTC
>15|TRBV5-6|TRBJ2-2|few|TRBD1
CASSFGQVNTGELFF
TGTGCCAGCAGCTTCGGACAGGTGAACACCGGGGAGCTGTTTTTT
>18|TRBV14|TRBJ2-2|.|TRBD2
CASSQGQAGAANTGELFF
TGTGCCAGCAGCCAAGGGCAAGCGGGGGCTGCGAACACCGGGGAGCTGTTTTTT